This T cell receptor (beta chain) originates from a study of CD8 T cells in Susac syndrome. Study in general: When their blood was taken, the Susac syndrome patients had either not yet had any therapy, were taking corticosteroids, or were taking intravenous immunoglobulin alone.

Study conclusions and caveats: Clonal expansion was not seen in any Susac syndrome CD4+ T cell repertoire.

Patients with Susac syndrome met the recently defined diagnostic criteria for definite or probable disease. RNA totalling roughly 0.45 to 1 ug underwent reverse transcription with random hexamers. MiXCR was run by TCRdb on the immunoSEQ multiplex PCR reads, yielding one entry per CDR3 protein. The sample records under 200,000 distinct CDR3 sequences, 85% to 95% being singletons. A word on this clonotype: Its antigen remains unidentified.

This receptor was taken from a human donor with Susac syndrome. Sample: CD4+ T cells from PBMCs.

The CDR3 DNA follows: TGTGCCAGCAGCCCTGGGGACAATCAGCCCCAGCATTTT. Translated: CASSPGDNQPQHF. The genes are TRBV7-3 and TRBJ1-5, with D hard to call. CDR1 SGHTA and CDR2 FQGTGA come from the germline V gene. V shed 5 bases and J shed 3 bases, with 8 bases lying between them. The CDR3 loop spans 13 amino acids.